This is a list of T cell receptor beta chains from one sample in a study of T cell repertoires in cytomegalovirus infection. These TCRs' antigens remain unknown. TCRdb independently ran MiXCR on the reads; one entry per CDR3 protein. The data contain roughly 990,000 distinct CDR3 sequences, roughly 30% of them singletons. This specimen was cultured CD8+ T cells from PBMCs, taken from culture after CMV antigen stimulation. The receptor source for this set is a human donor in good health (CMV status not recorded). Some clones in this sample may be carry-over from other donors' samples. Both conserved end residues are part of each CDR3. A D gene is named only where the DNA matches it firmly. Clone size, where shown, is once, few, many, or a class for clones that have expanded.

j_gene	abundance	d_gene	v_gene	CDR3aa	CDR3nt
TRBJ1-2	NA	NA	TRBV6-1	CASSLGRTPRGYTF	TGTGCCAGCAGTTTGGGGCGGACCCCGCGAGGCTACACCTTC
TRBJ2-3	many	NA	TRBV7-6	CASSLAQRGTDTQYF	TGTGCCAGCAGCTTAGCCCAGCGGGGCACAGATACGCAGTATTTT
TRBJ1-5	few	TRBD1	TRBV15	CATSTDREGSFGNQPQHF	TGTGCCACCAGCACCGACAGGGAAGGGTCCTTCGGCAATCAGCCCCAGCATTTT
TRBJ2-6	NA	TRBD2	TRBV9	CASSFPSGESSGANVLTF	TGTGCCAGCAGCTTCCCTAGCGGGGAGAGCTCTGGGGCCAACGTCCTGACTTTC
TRBJ1-1	many	NA	TRBV5-8	CASSLGAGVGWANTEAFF	TGTGCCAGCAGCTTGGGAGCAGGGGTAGGGTGGGCGAACACTGAAGCTTTCTTT
TRBJ1-1	NA	NA	TRBV19	CASSNSRSRGSEAFF	TGTGCCAGTAGTAATTCACGGAGTCGGGGCTCTGAAGCTTTCTTT
TRBJ2-2	NA	TRBD1	TRBV11-2	CASSFVQGASGELFF	TGTGCCAGCAGCTTTGTACAGGGGGCGTCCGGGGAGCTGTTTTTT
TRBJ1-1	NA	TRBD1	TRBV5-1	CASSLGGQGLPEAFF	TGCGCCAGCAGCTTGGGAGGACAGGGGCTTCCTGAAGCTTTCTTT
TRBJ1-2	NA	NA	TRBV29-1	CSVENGVTYGYTF	TGCAGCGTTGAGAACGGAGTCACCTATGGCTACACCTTC
TRBJ1-1	many	NA	TRBV19	CASTMGYTGTEAFF	TGTGCCAGTACCATGGGCTACACCGGCACTGAAGCTTTCTTT
TRBJ2-7	NA	NA	TRBV27	CVSSLTSSYEQYF	TGTGTCAGCAGTTTGACGAGCTCCTACGAGCAGTACTTC
TRBJ2-1	NA	NA	TRBV4-2	CASSRDTGHNEQFF	TGTGCCAGCAGCCGAGATACGGGACACAATGAGCAGTTCTTC
TRBJ2-1	once	TRBD1	TRBV3-1	CASNQPGQGSYNEQFF	TGTGCCAGCAACCAACCCGGACAGGGATCCTACAATGAGCAGTTCTTC
TRBJ2-1	few	TRBD2	TRBV9	CASSVAVGRGAPNEQFF	TGTGCCAGCAGCGTAGCGGTAGGGCGGGGGGCCCCGAATGAGCAGTTCTTC
TRBJ2-3	NA	NA	TRBV4-1	CASSQELADTQYF	TGCGCCAGCAGCCAAGAGTTAGCGGATACGCAGTATTTT
TRBJ1-6	NA	NA	TRBV12-5	CASGLGTGNSPLHF	TGTGCTAGTGGCCTCGGGACGGGTAATTCACCCCTCCACTTT
TRBJ1-1	many	TRBD1	TRBV7-9	CASSPRDRGEGTEAFF	TGTGCCAGCAGCCCTCGGGACAGGGGAGAAGGTACTGAAGCTTTCTTT
TRBJ2-7	few	TRBD2	TRBV6-1	CASSPGLAGVEQYF	TGTGCCAGCAGCCCCGGACTAGCGGGGGTCGAGCAGTACTTC
TRBJ2-3	NA	TRBD2	TRBV28	CASSFPSSGGASTDTQYF	TGTGCCAGCAGTTTCCCCTCTAGCGGGGGGGCTAGCACAGATACGCAGTATTTT
TRBJ2-2	NA	TRBD1	TRBV5-4	CASSSPGQGLAGELFF	TGTGCCAGCAGCTCGCCGGGACAGGGACTGGCCGGGGAGCTGTTTTTT
TRBJ1-1	many	NA	TRBV7-9	CASSMERGTEAFF	TGTGCCAGCAGCATGGAGCGAGGGACTGAAGCTTTCTTT
TRBJ1-2	NA	NA	TRBV29-1	CSVDDGGYTF	TGCAGCGTGGACGATGGTGGCTACACCTTC
TRBJ2-1	NA	NA	TRBV4-1	CASSQDTQGVHNEQFF	TGCGCCAGCAGCCAAGATACACAGGGCGTCCACAATGAGCAGTTCTTC